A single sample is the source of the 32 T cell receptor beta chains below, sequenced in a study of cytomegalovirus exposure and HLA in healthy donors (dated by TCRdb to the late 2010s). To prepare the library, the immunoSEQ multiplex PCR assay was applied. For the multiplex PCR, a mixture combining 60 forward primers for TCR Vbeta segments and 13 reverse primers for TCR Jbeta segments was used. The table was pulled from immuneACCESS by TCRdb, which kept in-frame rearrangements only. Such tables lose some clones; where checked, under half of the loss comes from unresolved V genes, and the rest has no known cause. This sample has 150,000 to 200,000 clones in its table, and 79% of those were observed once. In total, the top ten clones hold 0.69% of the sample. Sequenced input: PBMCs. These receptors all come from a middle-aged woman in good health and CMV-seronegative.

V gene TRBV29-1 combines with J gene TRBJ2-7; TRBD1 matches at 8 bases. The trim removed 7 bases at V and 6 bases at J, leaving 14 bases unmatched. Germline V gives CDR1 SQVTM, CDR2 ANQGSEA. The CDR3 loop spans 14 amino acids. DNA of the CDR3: TGCAGCGCCGTCACCGTACAGGGGGACGGCGAGCAGTACTTC. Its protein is CSAVTVQGDGEQYF.

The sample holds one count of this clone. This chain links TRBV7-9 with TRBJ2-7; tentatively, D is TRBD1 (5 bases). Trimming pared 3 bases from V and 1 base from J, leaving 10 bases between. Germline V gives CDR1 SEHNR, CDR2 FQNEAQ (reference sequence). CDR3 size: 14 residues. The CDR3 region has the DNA TGTGCCAGCAGCTTTGCAGGGAATTCCTACGAGCAGTACTTC. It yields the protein CASSFAGNSYEQYF.

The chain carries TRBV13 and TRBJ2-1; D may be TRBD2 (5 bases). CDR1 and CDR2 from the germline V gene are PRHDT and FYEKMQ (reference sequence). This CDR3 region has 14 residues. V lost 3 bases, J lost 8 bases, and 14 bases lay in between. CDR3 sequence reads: CASSLKGRRDEQFF. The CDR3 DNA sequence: TGTGCCAGCAGCTTGAAGGGCCGGCGGGATGAGCAGTTCTTC.

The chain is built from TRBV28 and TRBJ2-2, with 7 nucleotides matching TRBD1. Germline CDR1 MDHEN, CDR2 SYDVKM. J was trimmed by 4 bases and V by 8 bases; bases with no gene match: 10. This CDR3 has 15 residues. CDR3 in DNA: TGTGCCAGCCTACTGGGACAGAGAACCACCGGGGAGCTGTTTTTT. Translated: CASLLGQRTTGELFF.

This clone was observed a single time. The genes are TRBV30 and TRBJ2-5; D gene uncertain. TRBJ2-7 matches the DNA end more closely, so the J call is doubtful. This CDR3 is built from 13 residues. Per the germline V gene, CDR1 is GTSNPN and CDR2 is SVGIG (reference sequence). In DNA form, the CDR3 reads TGTGCCTGGAGTCCTGGGGTGGACTACGAGCAGTACTTC. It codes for CAWSPGVDYEQYF.

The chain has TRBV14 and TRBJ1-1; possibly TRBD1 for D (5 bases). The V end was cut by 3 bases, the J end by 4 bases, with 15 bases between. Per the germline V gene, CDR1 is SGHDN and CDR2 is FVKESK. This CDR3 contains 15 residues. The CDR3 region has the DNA TGTGCCAGCAGCCAGACGCGGGGGGTGGGCACTGAAGCTTTCTTT. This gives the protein CASSQTRGVGTEAFF.

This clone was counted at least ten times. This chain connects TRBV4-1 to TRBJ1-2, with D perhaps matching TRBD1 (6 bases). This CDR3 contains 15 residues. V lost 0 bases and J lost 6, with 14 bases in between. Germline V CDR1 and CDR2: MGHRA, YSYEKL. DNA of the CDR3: TGCGCCAGCAGCCAAGATGTCCAGGGGTGGGATGGCTACACCTTC. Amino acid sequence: CASSQDVQGWDGYTF.

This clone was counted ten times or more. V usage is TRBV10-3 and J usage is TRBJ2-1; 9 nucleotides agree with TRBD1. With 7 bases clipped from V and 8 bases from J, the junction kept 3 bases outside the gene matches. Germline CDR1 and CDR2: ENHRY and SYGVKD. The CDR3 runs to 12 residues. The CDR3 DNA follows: TGTGCCATCACACAGGGGGCCGATGAGCAGTTCTTC. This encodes CAITQGADEQFF.

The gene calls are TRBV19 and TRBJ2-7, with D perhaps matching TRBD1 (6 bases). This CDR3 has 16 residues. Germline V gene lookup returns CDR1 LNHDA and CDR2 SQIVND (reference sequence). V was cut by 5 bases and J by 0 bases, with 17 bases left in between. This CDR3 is CASSEKDSLSSYEQYF. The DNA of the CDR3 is TGTGCCAGTAGTGAAAAGGACAGCCTTAGCTCCTACGAGCAGTACTTC.

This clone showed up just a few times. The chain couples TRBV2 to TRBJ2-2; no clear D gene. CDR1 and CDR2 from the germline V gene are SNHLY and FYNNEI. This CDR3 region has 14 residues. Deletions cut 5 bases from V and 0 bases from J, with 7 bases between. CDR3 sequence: CASSSRANTGELFF. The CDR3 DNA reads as TGTGCCAGCAGTTCAAGAGCGAACACCGGGGAGCTGTTTTTT.

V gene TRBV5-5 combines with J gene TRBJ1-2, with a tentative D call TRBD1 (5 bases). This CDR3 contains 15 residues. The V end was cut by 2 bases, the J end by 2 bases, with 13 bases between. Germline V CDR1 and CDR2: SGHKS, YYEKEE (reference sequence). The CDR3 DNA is TGTGCCAGCAGCTTTCAGGGAGGGGAAAACTATGGCTACACCTTC. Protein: CASSFQGGENYGYTF.

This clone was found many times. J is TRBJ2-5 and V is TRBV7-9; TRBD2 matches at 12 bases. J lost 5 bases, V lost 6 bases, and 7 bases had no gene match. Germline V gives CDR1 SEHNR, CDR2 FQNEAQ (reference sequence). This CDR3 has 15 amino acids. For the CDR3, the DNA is TGTGCCAGCAGTCACGGACTAGCGGGGAAGGAGACCCAGTACTTC. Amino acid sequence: CASSHGLAGKETQYF.

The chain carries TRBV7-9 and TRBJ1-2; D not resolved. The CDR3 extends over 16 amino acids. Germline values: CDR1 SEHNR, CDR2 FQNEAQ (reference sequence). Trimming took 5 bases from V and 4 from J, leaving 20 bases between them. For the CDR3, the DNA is TGTGCCAGCAGCCGAGTGCCCCCAGCGAATGGCTATGGCTACACCTTC. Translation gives CASSRVPPANGYGYTF.

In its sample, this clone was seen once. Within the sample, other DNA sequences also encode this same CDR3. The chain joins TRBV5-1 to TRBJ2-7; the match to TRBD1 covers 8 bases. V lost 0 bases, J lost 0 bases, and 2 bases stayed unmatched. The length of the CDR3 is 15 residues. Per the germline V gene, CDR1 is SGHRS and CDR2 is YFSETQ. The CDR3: CASSLGQGASYEQYF. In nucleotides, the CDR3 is TGCGCCAGCAGCTTGGGCCAGGGGGCCTCCTACGAGCAGTACTTC.

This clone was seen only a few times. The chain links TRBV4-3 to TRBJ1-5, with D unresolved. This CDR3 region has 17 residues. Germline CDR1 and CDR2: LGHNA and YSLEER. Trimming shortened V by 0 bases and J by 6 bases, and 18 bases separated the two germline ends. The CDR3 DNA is TGCGCCAGCAGCCAAGATATAACGGGATCGTCGGGTCAGCCCCAGCATTTT. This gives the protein CASSQDITGSSGQPQHF.

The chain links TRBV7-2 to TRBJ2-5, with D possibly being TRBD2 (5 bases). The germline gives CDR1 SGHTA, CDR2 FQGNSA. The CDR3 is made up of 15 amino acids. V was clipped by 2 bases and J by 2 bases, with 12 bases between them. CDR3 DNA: TGTGCCAGCAGCTTACTCCCAACTAGACAAGAGACCCAGTACTTC. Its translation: CASSLLPTRQETQYF.

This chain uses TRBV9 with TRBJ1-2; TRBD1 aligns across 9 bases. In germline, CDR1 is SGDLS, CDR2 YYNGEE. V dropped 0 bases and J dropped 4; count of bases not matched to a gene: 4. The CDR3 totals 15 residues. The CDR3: CASSVEGTGFYGYTF. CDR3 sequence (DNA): TGTGCCAGCAGCGTAGAGGGGACAGGGTTCTATGGCTACACCTTC.

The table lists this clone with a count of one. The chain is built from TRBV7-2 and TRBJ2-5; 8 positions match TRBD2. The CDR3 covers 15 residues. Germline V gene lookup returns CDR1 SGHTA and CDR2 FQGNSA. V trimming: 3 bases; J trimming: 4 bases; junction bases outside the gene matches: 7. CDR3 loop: CASSFGGGPGETQYF. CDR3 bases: TGTGCCAGCAGCTTTGGCGGGGGGCCGGGAGAGACCCAGTACTTC.

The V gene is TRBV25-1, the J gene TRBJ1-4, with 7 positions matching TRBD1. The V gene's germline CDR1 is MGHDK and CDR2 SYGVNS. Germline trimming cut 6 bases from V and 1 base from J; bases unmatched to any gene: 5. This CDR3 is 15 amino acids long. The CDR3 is CASSPYRGTNEKLFF. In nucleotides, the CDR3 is TGTGCCAGCAGCCCCTACAGGGGAACTAATGAAAAACTGTTTTTT.

The CDR3 is CASRRGTSSTDTQYF. The CDR3 region has the DNA TGTGCTAGTCGGCGGGGTACATCTAGCACAGATACGCAGTATTTT. V is TRBV12-5 and J is TRBJ2-3, with D maybe TRBD2 (6 bases). Germline V lookup: CDR1 LGHNT, CDR2 FRNRAP. This CDR3 region has 15 residues. V lost 8 bases and J lost 0, with 15 bases in between.

The CDR3 nucleotides are TGTGCCAGCAGCTTGGGGCCGTTTGTCACTGAAGCTTTCTTT. This encodes CASSLGPFVTEAFF. V usage is TRBV5-8 and J usage is TRBJ1-1; no reliable D call. The CDR3 length is 14 residues. The germline gives CDR1 SGHTS, CDR2 YDEGEE. V was clipped by 0 bases and J by 4 bases, with 10 bases between them. Drawing the rest from reference TRBV5-8 and TRBJ1-1, the complete variable domain is EAGVTQSPTHLIKTRGQQATLRCSPISGHTSVYWYQQALGLGLQFLLWYDEGEERNRGNFPPRFSGRQFPNYSSELNVNALELEDSALYLCASSLGPFVTEAFFGQGTRLTVV.

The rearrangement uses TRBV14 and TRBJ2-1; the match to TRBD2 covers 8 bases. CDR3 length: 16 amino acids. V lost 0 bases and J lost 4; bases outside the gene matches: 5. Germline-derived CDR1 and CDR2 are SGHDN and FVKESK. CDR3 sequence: CASSQERLAGYNEQFF. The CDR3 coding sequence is TGTGCCAGCAGCCAAGAGCGTCTAGCGGGTTACAATGAGCAGTTCTTC.

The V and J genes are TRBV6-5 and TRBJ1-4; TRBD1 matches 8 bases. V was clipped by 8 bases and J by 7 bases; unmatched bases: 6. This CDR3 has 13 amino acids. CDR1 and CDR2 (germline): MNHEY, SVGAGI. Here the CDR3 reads CASRRTGFEKLFF. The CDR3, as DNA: TGTGCCAGCCGAAGGACAGGGTTTGAAAAACTGTTTTTT.

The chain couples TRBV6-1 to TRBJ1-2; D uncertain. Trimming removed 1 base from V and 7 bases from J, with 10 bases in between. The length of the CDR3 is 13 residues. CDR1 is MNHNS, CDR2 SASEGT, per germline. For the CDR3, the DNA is TGTGCCAGCAGTGAAGTTTACGGGTTTGGCTACACCTTC. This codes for CASSEVYGFGYTF.

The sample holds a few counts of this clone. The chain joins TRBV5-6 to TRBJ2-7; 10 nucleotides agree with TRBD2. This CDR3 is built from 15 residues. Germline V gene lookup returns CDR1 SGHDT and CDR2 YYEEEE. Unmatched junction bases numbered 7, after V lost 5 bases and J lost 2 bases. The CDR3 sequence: CASREAGGPPYEQYF. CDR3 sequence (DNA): TGTGCCAGCAGAGAAGCGGGAGGGCCGCCCTACGAGCAGTACTTC. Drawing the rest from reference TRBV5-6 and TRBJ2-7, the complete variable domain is DAGVTQSPTHLIKTRGQQVTLRCSPKSGHDTVSWYQQALGQGPQFIFQYYEEEERQRGNFPDRFSGHQFPNYSSELNVNALLLGDSALYLCASREAGGPPYEQYFGPGTRLTVT.

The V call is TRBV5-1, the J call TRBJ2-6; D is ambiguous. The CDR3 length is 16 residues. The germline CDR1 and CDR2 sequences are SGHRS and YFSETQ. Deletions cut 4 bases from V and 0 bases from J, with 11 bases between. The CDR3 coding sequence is TGCGCCAGCAGCCTCCCCCCCGTCTCTGGGGCCAACGTCCTGACTTTC. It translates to CASSLPPVSGANVLTF.

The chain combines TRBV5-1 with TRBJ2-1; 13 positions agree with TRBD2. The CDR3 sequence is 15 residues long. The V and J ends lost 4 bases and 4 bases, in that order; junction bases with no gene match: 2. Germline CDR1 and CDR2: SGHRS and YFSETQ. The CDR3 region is CASSELAGGYNEQFF. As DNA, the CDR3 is TGCGCCAGCAGCGAACTAGCGGGGGGGTACAATGAGCAGTTCTTC.

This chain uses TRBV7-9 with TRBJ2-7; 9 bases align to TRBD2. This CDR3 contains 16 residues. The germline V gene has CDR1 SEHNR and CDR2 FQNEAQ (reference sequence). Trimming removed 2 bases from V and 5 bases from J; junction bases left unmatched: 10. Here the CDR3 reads CASSLPEVLAGDEQYF. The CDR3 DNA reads TGTGCCAGCAGCTTACCGGAAGTTTTAGCGGGAGACGAGCAGTACTTC.

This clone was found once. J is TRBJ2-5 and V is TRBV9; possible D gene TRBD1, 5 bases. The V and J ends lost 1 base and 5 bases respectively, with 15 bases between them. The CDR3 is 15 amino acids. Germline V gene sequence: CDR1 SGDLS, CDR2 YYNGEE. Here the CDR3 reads CASSVSSGNGETQYF. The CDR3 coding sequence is TGTGCCAGCAGCGTAAGTTCAGGGAATGGGGAGACCCAGTACTTC.

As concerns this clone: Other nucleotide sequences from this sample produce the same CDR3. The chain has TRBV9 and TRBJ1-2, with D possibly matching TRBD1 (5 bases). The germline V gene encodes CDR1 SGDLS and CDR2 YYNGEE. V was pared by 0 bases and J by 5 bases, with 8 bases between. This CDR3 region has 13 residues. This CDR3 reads CASSVGQGYGYTF. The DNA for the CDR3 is TGTGCCAGCAGCGTAGGGCAGGGTTATGGCTACACCTTC.

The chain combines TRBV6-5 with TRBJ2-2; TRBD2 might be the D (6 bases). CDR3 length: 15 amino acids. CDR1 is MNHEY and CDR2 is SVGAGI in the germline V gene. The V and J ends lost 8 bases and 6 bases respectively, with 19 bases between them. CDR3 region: CASLSRVEGPGELFF. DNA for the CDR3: TGTGCCAGCCTATCTCGAGTGGAGGGTCCCGGGGAGCTGTTTTTT.

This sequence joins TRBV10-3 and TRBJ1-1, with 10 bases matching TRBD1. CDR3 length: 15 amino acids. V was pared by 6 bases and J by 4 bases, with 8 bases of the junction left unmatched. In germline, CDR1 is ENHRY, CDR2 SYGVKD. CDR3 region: CAISVGQGGVTEAFF. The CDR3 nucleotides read TGTGCCATCAGCGTAGGACAGGGGGGGGTCACTGAAGCTTTCTTT.